The 10 T cell receptor beta chains below all came from one sample that was sequenced in a study of cytomegalovirus exposure and HLA in healthy donors. 60 Vbeta and 13 Jbeta primers were used in PCR. This table comes from immunoSEQ multiplex PCR, and its TCRdb copy is limited to in-frame clones, with some not included. The table includes some 120,000 clones, about 78% detected once. Sequenced sample: PBMCs. All receptors come from a woman between 40 and 50 years old in good health and CMV-seropositive.

This rearrangement joins TRBV19 to TRBJ1-3, with D unclear. Trimming shortened V by 5 bases and J by 1 base, and 6 bases separated the two germline ends. Germline V gene data show CDR1 as LNHDA and CDR2 as SQIVND (reference sequence). This CDR3 is built from 13 residues. As DNA, the CDR3 is TGTGCCAGTAGTGGTCAGTCTGGAAACACCATATATTTT. Translated: CASSGQSGNTIYF.

The V call is TRBV15, the J call TRBJ1-1; no clear D. CDR1 and CDR2 (germline): LNHNV, YYDKDF (reference sequence). The V end was cut by 3 bases, the J end by 1 base, with 6 bases between. There are 13 residues in the CDR3. CDR3 loop: CATSSGRNTEAFF. CDR3 coding DNA: TGTGCCACCAGCAGTGGGAGGAACACTGAAGCTTTCTTT.

This chain joins TRBV5-1 and TRBJ2-7; perhaps TRBD1 as D (6 bases). Germline V CDR1 and CDR2: SGHRS, YFSETQ. The V gene lost 3 bases and the J gene lost 3 bases, with 13 bases spanning the gap. This CDR3 is built from 14 residues. The CDR3 DNA is TGCGCCAGCAGCTCAAACCAGGGGAACTACGAGCAGTACTTC. This sequence encodes CASSSNQGNYEQYF. Looking up the rest from reference TRBV5-1 and TRBJ2-7 gives the full variable domain: KAGVTQTPRYLIKTRGQQVTLSCSPISGHRSVSWYQQTPGQGLQFLFEYFSETQRNKGNFPGRFSGRQFSNSRSEMNVSTLELGDSALYLCASSSNQGNYEQYFGPGTRLTVT.

The CDR3 reads CASSNRSGNTEAFF. In nucleotides, the CDR3 is TGTGCCAGCTCTAATCGATCGGGTAACACTGAAGCTTTCTTT. This chain connects TRBV7-2 to TRBJ1-1, with D hard to call. There are 14 residues in the CDR3. V was shortened by 8 bases and J by 2 bases, with 15 bases between the two germline ends. Per germline, CDR1 SGHTA and CDR2 FQGNSA. The full variable domain, its missing parts supplied by reference TRBV7-2 and TRBJ1-1, is GAGVSQSPSNKVTEKGKDVELRCDPISGHTALYWYRQSLGQGLEFLIYFQGNSAPDKSGLPSDRFSAERTGGSVSTLTIQRTQQEDSAVYLCASSNRSGNTEAFFGQGTRLTVV.

V gene TRBV9 combines with J gene TRBJ1-2; D is possibly TRBD1 (6 bases). With 4 bases removed from V and 7 bases from J, the gap between germline ends came to 17 bases. This CDR3 spans 14 amino acids. Germline values: CDR1 SGDLS, CDR2 YYNGEE. Here the CDR3 reads CASSSSGQPRGYTF. The DNA for the CDR3 is TGTGCCAGCAGCTCCAGCGGACAGCCCCGTGGCTACACCTTC.

This clone has more than one count but fewer than ten. The V call is TRBV29-1, the J call TRBJ1-1; D is unresolved. V gave up 0 bases and J gave up 4 bases, with 12 bases separating them. The germline CDR1 and CDR2 sequences are SQVTM and ANQGSEA. This CDR3 contains 14 residues. The CDR3 nucleotides are TGCAGCGTTGAAGATCGGCACAGCGGCACTGAAGCTTTCTTT. Translating gives CSVEDRHSGTEAFF.

CDR3 bases: TGTGCCACCAGCAGAGATCGTACAGGGCGTGAAGCTTTCTTT. Amino acid sequence: CATSRDRTGREAFF. The chain recombines TRBV15 with TRBJ1-1; perhaps TRBD1 as D (6 bases). Germline CDR1 LNHNV, CDR2 YYDKDF (reference sequence). CDR3 length: 14 residues. Trimming took off 0 bases at V and 7 bases at J, with 12 bases between the two ends.

The chain is built from TRBV7-2 and TRBJ2-3; tentative D call: TRBD2 (5 bases). Trimming took off 1 base at V and 4 bases at J, with 9 bases between the two ends. The CDR3 is made up of 14 amino acids. Germline V gene sequence: CDR1 SGHTA, CDR2 FQGNSA. The CDR3 region is CASSLVGDADTQYF. DNA for the CDR3: TGTGCCAGCAGCTTAGTGGGAGACGCAGATACGCAGTATTTT.

The genes are TRBV11-2 and TRBJ2-7, with D possibly TRBD1 on 6 matching bases. The V gene's germline CDR1 is SGHAT and CDR2 FQNNGV. The CDR3 is 15 amino acids. V shed 0 bases and J shed 2 bases, with 11 bases lying between them. The CDR3 is CASSLDSGAPYEQYF. CDR3 nucleotide sequence: TGTGCCAGCAGCTTAGATTCAGGGGCCCCCTACGAGCAGTACTTC. Supplemented by reference TRBV11-2 and TRBJ2-7, the full variable domain reads EAGVAQSPRYKIIEKRQSVAFWCNPISGHATLYWYQQILGQGPKLLIQFQNNGVVDDSQLPKDRFSAERLKGVDSTLKIQPAKLEDSAVYLCASSLDSGAPYEQYFGPGTRLTVT.

The rearrangement uses TRBV9 and TRBJ1-5; unclear D gene. The CDR3 has 14 residues. V was clipped by 0 bases and J by 4 bases, with 8 bases between them. Germline assignment: CDR1 SGDLS and CDR2 YYNGEE. The CDR3 sequence is CASSVGQKNQPQHF. CDR3 DNA: TGTGCCAGCAGCGTAGGGCAGAAGAATCAGCCCCAGCATTTT.